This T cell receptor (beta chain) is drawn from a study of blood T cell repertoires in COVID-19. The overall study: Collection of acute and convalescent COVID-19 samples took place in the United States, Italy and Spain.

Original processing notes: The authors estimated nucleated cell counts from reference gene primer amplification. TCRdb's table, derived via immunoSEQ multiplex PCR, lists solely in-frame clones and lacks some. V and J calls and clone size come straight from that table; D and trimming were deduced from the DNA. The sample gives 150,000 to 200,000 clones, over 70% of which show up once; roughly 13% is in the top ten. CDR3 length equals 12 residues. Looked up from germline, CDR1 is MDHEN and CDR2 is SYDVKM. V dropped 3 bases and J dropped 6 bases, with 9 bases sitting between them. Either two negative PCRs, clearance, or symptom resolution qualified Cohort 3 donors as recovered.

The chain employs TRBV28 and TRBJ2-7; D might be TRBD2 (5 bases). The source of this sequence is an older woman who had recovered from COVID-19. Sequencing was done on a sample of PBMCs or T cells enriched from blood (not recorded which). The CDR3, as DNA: TGTGCCAGCAGTTTCCTCGGAGGCGAGCAGTACTTC. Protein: CASSFLGGEQYF.